The 24 T cell receptor beta chains presented below share a single source sample, sequenced in a study of blood T cell repertoires in COVID-19. Method: immunoSEQ multiplex PCR; TCRdb's copy keeps in-frame clones and lacks some. Here the sample spans approximately 110,000 clones, approximately 70% being singletons. Sample: peripheral blood. Every receptor here comes from a human donor with acute or convalescent COVID-19. The donor label of this sample is uncertain.

CDR3 DNA: TGCGCCAGCAGCTTGAACAGGGGGCATGAAAAACTGTTTTTT. Encoded protein: CASSLNRGHEKLFF. The gene calls are TRBV5-1 and TRBJ1-4, with 9 bases fitting TRBD1. This CDR3 spans 14 amino acids. Looked up from germline, CDR1 is SGHRS and CDR2 is YFSETQ. V shed 1 base and J 6 bases; nucleotides not matched to a gene: 1.

The J gene is TRBJ2-7, the V gene TRBV2, with D maybe TRBD1 (5 bases). The CDR3 consists of 14 residues. CDR1 SNHLY and CDR2 FYNNEI come from the germline V gene. Trimming cost V 3 bases and J 3 bases, with 12 bases left between them. The CDR3: CASSDLRQSYEQYV. The CDR3 DNA reads as TGTGCCAGCAGTGATTTGAGACAGAGCTACGAGCAGTACGTC.

The chain has TRBV4-1 and TRBJ2-7, with 7 bases fitting TRBD1. With 1 base clipped from V and 0 bases from J, the junction kept 6 bases outside the gene matches. The CDR3 covers 16 residues. Per the germline V gene, CDR1 is MGHRA and CDR2 is YSYEKL. The chain's CDR3 is CASSQGQGTSSYEQYF. DNA of the CDR3: TGCGCCAGCAGCCAAGGACAGGGAACAAGCTCCTACGAGCAGTACTTC.

The chain has TRBV9 and TRBJ1-2; tentative D call: TRBD1 (6 bases). Germline loops: CDR1 SGDLS, CDR2 YYNGEE. CDR3 size: 15 residues. Trimming shortened V by 4 bases and J by 0 bases, and 13 bases separated the two germline ends. The CDR3 sequence: CASSPGQSANYGYTF. The CDR3 DNA reads TGTGCCAGCAGCCCCGGACAGTCGGCTAACTATGGCTACACCTTC.

Written as DNA, the CDR3 is TGTGCCAGCAGCTTAGGTCCCTCTTCACCCCTCCACTTT. Translation: CASSLGPSSPLHF. The chain employs TRBV7-2 and TRBJ1-6, with unresolved D. V was pared by 1 base and J by 9 bases, with 7 bases between. Germline V gene sequence: CDR1 SGHTA, CDR2 FQGNSA. The CDR3 loop spans 13 amino acids.

This clone was picked up one time. The gene calls are TRBV3-1 (or the pseudogene TRBV3-2) and TRBJ1-6; D is undetermined. CDR1 is LGHDT, CDR2 YNNKEL, per germline (reference sequence). The germline V and J ends were trimmed by 1 base and 7 bases, with 5 bases remaining between them. The CDR3 has 13 amino acids. The CDR3 DNA sequence: TGTGCCAGCAGCCAAGGCCGGAATTCACCCCTCCACTTT. Its protein is CASSQGRNSPLHF.

V usage is TRBV19 and J usage is TRBJ2-5, with TRBD2 identical over 16 bases. The CDR3 has 18 amino acids. Germline values: CDR1 LNHDA, CDR2 SQIVND (reference sequence). The V gene end was trimmed by 3 bases and the J gene end by 5 bases; junction bases not matched to a gene: 9. This chain's CDR3 is CASSMDGTSGGAGETQYF. The CDR3 DNA reads as TGTGCCAGTAGTATGGACGGGACTAGCGGGGGGGCCGGGGAGACCCAGTACTTC.

The CDR3 DNA sequence: TGTGCCAGCAGCGTGCGGGGGGAGAACACCGGGGAGCTGTTTTTT. Translated: CASSVRGENTGELFF. J is TRBJ2-2 and V is TRBV9, with 8 bases fitting TRBD2. With V trimmed by 2 bases and J by 1 base, 1 base remained unmatched. The CDR3 loop spans 15 amino acids. Per germline, CDR1 SGDLS and CDR2 YYNGEE. Using reference TRBV9 and TRBJ2-2 for the parts outside the CDR3, the full variable domain is DSGVTQTPKHLITATGQRVTLRCSPRSGDLSVYWYQQSLDQGLQFLIQYYNGEERAKGNILERFSAQQFPDLHSELNLSSLELGDSALYFCASSVRGENTGELFFGEGSRLTVL.

This chain uses TRBV4-1 with TRBJ1-1, with D perhaps TRBD1 (5 bases). V was shortened by 3 bases and J by 4 bases, with 12 bases between the two germline ends. The germline gives CDR1 MGHRA, CDR2 YSYEKL. This CDR3 contains 14 residues. The CDR3 sequence: CASSHFGTGTEAFF. The CDR3 DNA reads as TGCGCCAGCAGCCACTTCGGAACAGGCACTGAAGCTTTCTTT.

This clone showed up just once. The chain employs TRBV6-6 and TRBJ2-7; the D gene is possibly TRBD2 (5 bases). Germline V gives CDR1 MNHNY, CDR2 SVGAGI (reference sequence). The CDR3 loop spans 14 amino acids. Trimming left V 0 bases short and J 5 bases short, with 11 bases between. CDR3 DNA sequence: TGTGCCAGCAGTTACTCCCCTGGGCGGGACGAGCAGTACGTC. Its translation: CASSYSPGRDEQYV.

CDR3 coding DNA: TGTGCCAGCAGCCTTATAGATTATCAGGGAACCTACGAGCAGTACGTC. This encodes CASSLIDYQGTYEQYV. The chain employs TRBV7-9 and TRBJ2-7; tentatively, D is TRBD1 (5 bases). V lost 5 bases and J lost 2, with 19 bases in between. The CDR3 covers 16 residues. Germline values: CDR1 SEHNR, CDR2 FQNEAQ (reference sequence).

This chain links TRBV28 with TRBJ1-1; unclear D gene. The CDR3 covers 15 residues. In germline, CDR1 is MDHEN, CDR2 SYDVKM. V lost 5 bases, J lost 1 base, and 14 bases lay in between. CDR3 sequence reads: CASSNKQIRNTEAFF. The CDR3 DNA is TGTGCCAGCAGTAATAAACAGATTCGGAACACTGAAGCTTTCTTT.

The chain joins TRBV30 to TRBJ2-2; 8 bases align to TRBD1. This CDR3 spans 14 amino acids. CDR1 and CDR2 from the germline V gene are GTSNPN and SVGIG (reference sequence). Germline trimming cut 6 bases from V and 6 bases from J; bases unmatched to any gene: 9. For the CDR3, the DNA is TGTGCCTGCCCTAGGACAGGGAGGCCCGGGGAGCTGTTTTTT. It translates to CACPRTGRPGELFF.

The sample holds one count of this clone. The rearrangement links TRBV6-5 to TRBJ2-2; 8 nucleotides agree with TRBD1. Germline V CDR1 and CDR2: MNHEY, SVGAGI. The V segment lost 7 bases and the J segment 3 bases; nucleotides outside the gene matches: 4. CDR3 size: 14 residues. The CDR3 DNA sequence: TGTGCCAGCACTGCAGGGGGCTACACCGGGGAGCTGTTTTTT. The encoded protein is CASTAGGYTGELFF.

The rearrangement joins TRBV4-1 to TRBJ2-3; 7 bases are a match to TRBD2. Germline V gives CDR1 MGHRA, CDR2 YSYEKL. After removal of 0 bases from V and 8 bases from J, the junction contained 5 bases not matched to a gene. This CDR3 spans 14 amino acids. In DNA, the CDR3 is TGCGCCAGCAGCCAAGATGGGAGGGTAGGTACGCAGTATTTT. Translating gives CASSQDGRVGTQYF.

V gene TRBV12-5 combines with J gene TRBJ2-1; possible D gene TRBD2, 6 bases. V was clipped by 0 bases and J by 2 bases, with 17 bases between them. The CDR3 is 18 amino acids. CDR1 is LGHNT and CDR2 is FRNRAP in the germline V gene. CDR3 bases: TGTGCTAGTGGTTTGGTACCCCTGGGTGGGGGGACCTACAATGAGCAGTTCTTC. This codes for CASGLVPLGGGTYNEQFF.

The chain has TRBV6-1 and TRBJ2-3; TRBD1 agrees at 8 bases. Germline trimming cut 1 base from V and 2 bases from J; bases unmatched to any gene: 11. Germline lookup yields CDR1 MNHNS and CDR2 SASEGT. The CDR3 is made up of 18 amino acids. The CDR3 region has the DNA TGTGCCAGCAGTGAAGTACTTTTGGGGACAGGCTTCACAGATACGCAGTATTTT. Its translation: CASSEVLLGTGFTDTQYF.

The V gene is TRBV18, the J gene TRBJ1-2, with TRBD1 matching 8 bases. The length of the CDR3 is 15 residues. Trimming removed 3 bases from V and 2 bases from J; junction bases left unmatched: 5. Germline-derived CDR1 and CDR2 are KGHSH and LQKENI. The CDR3 region has the DNA TGTGCCAGCTCACCGCGCGGACAGGGCAACTATGGCTACACCTTC. The encoded protein is CASSPRGQGNYGYTF.

This clone was counted a few times. The rearrangement joins TRBV27 to TRBJ1-6; D is possibly TRBD1 (5 bases). The CDR3 has 15 residues. Germline V gene lookup returns CDR1 MNHEY and CDR2 SMNVEV (reference sequence). Trimming cost V 5 bases and J 9 bases, with 17 bases left between them. The CDR3 region is CASSLSAGMSSPLHF. In DNA, the CDR3 is TGTGCCAGCAGTCTGTCGGCAGGGATGAGTTCACCCCTCCACTTT.

The chain is built from TRBV13 and TRBJ2-3; no reliable D call. This CDR3 has 13 residues. The ends were cut back, 2 bases at V and 6 bases at J, with 9 bases in the middle. Germline V gives CDR1 PRHDT, CDR2 FYEKMQ (reference sequence). The CDR3 region has the DNA TGTGCCAGCAGCTTAAATGGGCCGGATACGCAGTATTTT. Translation: CASSLNGPDTQYF.

This clone was observed a handful of times. The gene calls are TRBV5-1 and TRBJ2-3; 8 bases are a match to TRBD2. The CDR3 is made up of 16 amino acids. J lost 5 bases, V lost 0 bases, and 8 bases had no gene match. The germline V gene has CDR1 SGHRS and CDR2 YFSETQ. This CDR3 reads CASSLVAGGYGDTQYF. CDR3 DNA: TGCGCCAGCAGCTTGGTGGCGGGGGGTTATGGAGATACGCAGTATTTT.

This clone was seen a single time. The chain combines TRBV18 with TRBJ2-7, with D tentatively TRBD2 (7 bases). This CDR3 has 15 residues. Germline-derived CDR1 and CDR2 are KGHSH and LQKENI. Trimming stripped 5 bases from V and 6 bases from J, with 20 bases between. The CDR3 region has the DNA TGTGCCAGCTCAGGCAACGGGGGGCTGATAGGCGAGCAGTACTTC. It specifies CASSGNGGLIGEQYF.

The rearrangement joins TRBV3-1 (or the pseudogene TRBV3-2) to TRBJ2-7; TRBD1 aligns across 7 bases. Germline loops: CDR1 LGHDT, CDR2 YNNKEL (reference sequence). The CDR3 extends over 16 amino acids. After removal of 2 bases from V and 7 bases from J, the junction contained 14 bases not matched to a gene. CDR3 DNA sequence: TGTGCCAGCAGCCAACAGTACAGGGGATCTTTGAAGGAGCAGTACTTC. Protein product: CASSQQYRGSLKEQYF.

This chain connects TRBV18 to TRBJ1-3; 8 nucleotides agree with TRBD1. Germline V CDR1 and CDR2: KGHSH, LQKENI. V dropped 4 bases and J dropped 0; count of bases not matched to a gene: 2. This CDR3 has 15 residues. The CDR3 protein is CASSHGTGSGNTIYF. The CDR3 DNA follows: TGTGCCAGCTCACATGGGACAGGCTCTGGAAACACCATATATTTT.